A selection of T cell receptor beta chains follows, all from one sample in a study of blood T cell repertoires in COVID-19. Generated by immunoSEQ multiplex PCR, the TCRdb table keeps only in-frame clones and is missing some. The sample records around 310,000 clones, about 91% being singletons. The sequenced sample was peripheral blood. The receptors shown here come from a woman aged 60-70 years with acute or convalescent COVID-19. The CDR3 runs from the conserved cysteine through the conserved F or W. Each record gives: D gene, J gene, clone size, V gene, CDR3 DNA, CDR3 protein. The D gene is left open where the match is weak. The size field is filled for only some rows; it gives once, few, many or a size class.

d_gene: -
j_gene: TRBJ2-5
abundance: once
v_gene: TRBV27
CDR3nt: TGTGCCAGCGGGGCAGGGGTGGGAGAGACCCAGTACTTC
CDR3aa: CASGAGVGETQYF

d_gene: -
j_gene: TRBJ1-5
abundance: once
v_gene: TRBV12-3/TRBV12-4
CDR3nt: TGTGCCAGCAGGCAAGCGGGGCCCCAGCATTTT
CDR3aa: CASRQAGPQHF

d_gene: -
j_gene: TRBJ2-7
abundance: -
v_gene: TRBV19
CDR3nt: TGTGCCAGTAGGAGCAAAGTTCGCTACGAGCAGTACTTC
CDR3aa: CASRSKVRYEQYF

d_gene: -
j_gene: TRBJ2-7
abundance: -
v_gene: TRBV19
CDR3nt: TGTGCCAGTAGTTTTACAGGGCCTAGCGAGCAGTACTTC
CDR3aa: CASSFTGPSEQYF

d_gene: -
j_gene: TRBJ2-7
abundance: -
v_gene: TRBV29-1
CDR3nt: TGCAGCGTTGGGGACATAGACGAGCAGTACTTC
CDR3aa: CSVGDIDEQYF

d_gene: -
j_gene: TRBJ2-2
abundance: -
v_gene: TRBV25-1
CDR3nt: TGTGCCAGCAGAGAGACAGTGAACACCGGGGAGCTGTTTTTT
CDR3aa: CASRETVNTGELFF

d_gene: TRBD1
j_gene: TRBJ2-7
abundance: -
v_gene: TRBV6-5
CDR3nt: TGTGCCAGCACTACCGGGACAGGGAGCTCCTACGAGCAGTACTTC
CDR3aa: CASTTGTGSSYEQYF

d_gene: TRBD2
j_gene: TRBJ2-4
abundance: -
v_gene: TRBV2
CDR3nt: TGTGCCAGCAGGATACTAGCGGGGAAAAACATTCAGTACTTC
CDR3aa: CASRILAGKNIQYF

d_gene: TRBD1
j_gene: TRBJ2-7
abundance: -
v_gene: TRBV11-3
CDR3nt: TGTGCCAGCAGCCGCGGACAGGGAGGCTCCTACGAGCAGTACTTC
CDR3aa: CASSRGQGGSYEQYF

d_gene: -
j_gene: TRBJ2-7
abundance: -
v_gene: TRBV12-3/TRBV12-4
CDR3nt: TGTGCCAGCAGTTTAGCCCCGAACTTCGAGCAGTACTTC
CDR3aa: CASSLAPNFEQYF

d_gene: -
j_gene: TRBJ1-1
abundance: few
v_gene: TRBV7-9
CDR3nt: TGTGCCAGCAGTGGGGGGAGGGTATCAATGTCTGAAGCTTTCTTT
CDR3aa: CASSGGRVSMSEAFF

d_gene: TRBD2
j_gene: TRBJ2-3
abundance: once
v_gene: TRBV29-1
CDR3nt: TGCAGCGTTGTCATCGGGGGGAGGACAGATACGCAGTATTTT
CDR3aa: CSVVIGGRTDTQYF

d_gene: -
j_gene: TRBJ2-1
abundance: -
v_gene: TRBV11-3
CDR3nt: TGTGCCAGCAGCTTAGCGGGGAGAACCTCGAATGAGCAGTTCTTC
CDR3aa: CASSLAGRTSNEQFF

d_gene: TRBD1
j_gene: TRBJ1-4
abundance: -
v_gene: TRBV7-2
CDR3nt: TGTGCCAGCAGCTTGGACAGGGTGGTAGAAAAACTGTTTTTT
CDR3aa: CASSLDRVVEKLFF

d_gene: TRBD2
j_gene: TRBJ2-6
abundance: -
v_gene: TRBV5-1
CDR3nt: TGCGCCAGCAGCTTTAGCGGGGGTAGCTCTGGGGCCAACGTCCTGACTTTC
CDR3aa: CASSFSGGSSGANVLTF

d_gene: TRBD1
j_gene: TRBJ1-5
abundance: -
v_gene: TRBV29-1
CDR3nt: TGCAGCGGGGGCCAGGGGGCGAATCAGCCCCAGCATTTT
CDR3aa: CSGGQGANQPQHF

d_gene: -
j_gene: TRBJ1-5
abundance: -
v_gene: TRBV16
CDR3nt: TGTGCCAGCAGCCAAAGCGGGGGGCCCCAGCATTTT
CDR3aa: CASSQSGGPQHF

d_gene: -
j_gene: TRBJ2-2
abundance: -
v_gene: TRBV7-3
CDR3nt: TGTGCCAGCAGCCCTAGGCGGAATGGGGAGCTGTTTTTT
CDR3aa: CASSPRRNGELFF

d_gene: TRBD1
j_gene: TRBJ2-2
abundance: -
v_gene: TRBV3-1/TRBV3-2
CDR3nt: TGTGCCAGCAGCCTGGGACAGACGAAAATCGGGGAGCTGTTTTTT
CDR3aa: CASSLGQTKIGELFF

d_gene: -
j_gene: TRBJ2-2
abundance: once
v_gene: TRBV5-5
CDR3nt: TGTGCCAGCAGCTTGTCAACCCTAGGTACAAACACCGGGGAGCTGTTTTTT
CDR3aa: CASSLSTLGTNTGELFF

d_gene: -
j_gene: TRBJ1-5
abundance: -
v_gene: TRBV7-6
CDR3nt: TGTGCCAGCAGCTTAGAGCAGGGGCGCATGGGCAATCAGCCCCAGCATTTT
CDR3aa: CASSLEQGRMGNQPQHF

d_gene: TRBD1
j_gene: TRBJ1-4
abundance: -
v_gene: TRBV27
CDR3nt: TGTGCCAGCAGTTTTTACAGGGGTGGAAAGGAAAAACTGTTTTTT
CDR3aa: CASSFYRGGKEKLFF

d_gene: TRBD1
j_gene: TRBJ1-4
abundance: -
v_gene: TRBV27
CDR3nt: TGTGCCAGCAGTTTAGGCGGGGGACAGGGCATCACTAATGAAAAACTGTTTTTT
CDR3aa: CASSLGGGQGITNEKLFF

d_gene: -
j_gene: TRBJ1-2
abundance: -
v_gene: TRBV28
CDR3nt: TGTGCCAGCAGTTTGGGGATCGAAGGGGGTTATGGCTACACCTTC
CDR3aa: CASSLGIEGGYGYTF

d_gene: -
j_gene: TRBJ1-5
abundance: once
v_gene: TRBV19
CDR3nt: TGTGCCAGTAGTCAGACCGGGACAATCAATCAGCCCCAGCATTTT
CDR3aa: CASSQTGTINQPQHF

d_gene: TRBD2
j_gene: TRBJ2-3
abundance: -
v_gene: TRBV7-2
CDR3nt: TGTGCCAGCAGCTCCCCTAACGGGGTAGCGGGGGGGCCGGCAGATACGCAGTATTTT
CDR3aa: CASSSPNGVAGGPADTQYF

d_gene: -
j_gene: TRBJ1-1
abundance: -
v_gene: TRBV28
CDR3nt: TGTGCCAGCAGTCGCCTCGGCGGAACTGAAGCTTTCTTT
CDR3aa: CASSRLGGTEAFF

d_gene: TRBD2
j_gene: TRBJ2-3
abundance: -
v_gene: TRBV6-6
CDR3nt: TGTGCCACCCTTAGCGGGAGTGCCGCAGATACGCAGTATTTT
CDR3aa: CATLSGSAADTQYF

d_gene: -
j_gene: TRBJ1-5
abundance: -
v_gene: TRBV5-8
CDR3nt: TGTGCCAGCAGCTTGGCCAAGGGGCAGGGTAGCAATCAGCCCCAGCATTTT
CDR3aa: CASSLAKGQGSNQPQHF

d_gene: TRBD2
j_gene: TRBJ2-1
abundance: -
v_gene: TRBV29-1
CDR3nt: TGCAGCGTTGAAGAGGGGACTAGCGGGAGGTGGGAGCAGTTCTTC
CDR3aa: CSVEEGTSGRWEQFF

d_gene: -
j_gene: TRBJ1-1
abundance: -
v_gene: TRBV9
CDR3nt: TGTGCCAGCAGCGTAGGGGAGGAAATGAACACTGAAGCTTTCTTT
CDR3aa: CASSVGEEMNTEAFF

d_gene: TRBD2
j_gene: TRBJ2-7
abundance: -
v_gene: TRBV3-1/TRBV3-2
CDR3nt: TGTGCCAGCAGCCAAGCTAGCGGGAGCCCCTACGAGCAGTACTTC
CDR3aa: CASSQASGSPYEQYF

d_gene: -
j_gene: TRBJ1-2
abundance: -
v_gene: TRBV24-1
CDR3nt: TGTGCCACCAGTGATTTGCTCAGGGAGGAGGGCTACACCTTC
CDR3aa: CATSDLLREEGYTF

d_gene: TRBD1
j_gene: TRBJ2-1
abundance: once
v_gene: TRBV19
CDR3nt: TGTGCCAGTAGTATGGGCAGGGGGCTTGAGCAGTTCTTC
CDR3aa: CASSMGRGLEQFF

d_gene: -
j_gene: TRBJ2-1
abundance: -
v_gene: TRBV4-1
CDR3nt: TGCGCCAGCAGCCAAGTAGGGAGCTCCTACAATGAGCAGTTCTTC
CDR3aa: CASSQVGSSYNEQFF

d_gene: TRBD1
j_gene: TRBJ2-1
abundance: -
v_gene: TRBV10-3
CDR3nt: TGTGCCATCAGTGCCCTGACAGGGGGATCCCGAGGGGCCAATGAGCAGTTCTTC
CDR3aa: CAISALTGGSRGANEQFF

d_gene: TRBD2
j_gene: TRBJ2-3
abundance: -
v_gene: TRBV10-3
CDR3nt: TGTGCCATCAGTGACCCCGGACTAGCGGGGTCGGAAGATACGCAGTATTTT
CDR3aa: CAISDPGLAGSEDTQYF

d_gene: TRBD2
j_gene: TRBJ2-3
abundance: once
v_gene: TRBV2
CDR3nt: TGTGCCAGCAGTGGGACTAGCGGGGTAGGGACAGATACGCAGTATTTT
CDR3aa: CASSGTSGVGTDTQYF

d_gene: -
j_gene: TRBJ1-6
abundance: -
v_gene: TRBV2
CDR3nt: TGTGCCAGCATATTTCCGGGACAAGGCGGATCACCCCTCCACTTT
CDR3aa: CASIFPGQGGSPLHF

d_gene: TRBD1
j_gene: TRBJ1-2
abundance: once
v_gene: TRBV2
CDR3nt: TGTGCCAGCAGTTTTACCCAGGGGGGCGGCTACACCTTC
CDR3aa: CASSFTQGGGYTF

d_gene: TRBD1
j_gene: TRBJ1-5
abundance: -
v_gene: TRBV6-1
CDR3nt: TGTGCCAGCAGTGCCAAGACAGGGGGCGCCGGTCAGCCCCAGCATTTT
CDR3aa: CASSAKTGGAGQPQHF

d_gene: -
j_gene: TRBJ1-5
abundance: -
v_gene: TRBV6-2/TRBV6-3
CDR3nt: TGTGCCAGCAGTGACAGTGTCAATCAGCCCCAGCATTTT
CDR3aa: CASSDSVNQPQHF

d_gene: -
j_gene: TRBJ1-5
abundance: -
v_gene: TRBV10-3
CDR3nt: TGTGCCATCAGTGAGCAGAGCAATCAGCCCCAGCATTTT
CDR3aa: CAISEQSNQPQHF

d_gene: -
j_gene: TRBJ1-1
abundance: -
v_gene: TRBV4-3
CDR3nt: TGCGCCAGCAGCCAAGATTGGGGAGACACTGAAGCTTTCTTT
CDR3aa: CASSQDWGDTEAFF

d_gene: -
j_gene: TRBJ2-2
abundance: -
v_gene: TRBV18
CDR3nt: TGTGCCAGCTCACCATCAGTGCCTCCCGAGCTGTTTTTT
CDR3aa: CASSPSVPPELFF

d_gene: TRBD2
j_gene: TRBJ2-2
abundance: -
v_gene: TRBV2
CDR3nt: TGTGCCAGCAGTGAGAAGCGGGGGGGAGGCGGGGAGCTGTTTTTT
CDR3aa: CASSEKRGGGGELFF

d_gene: -
j_gene: TRBJ2-7
abundance: few
v_gene: TRBV4-1
CDR3nt: TGCGCCAGCAGCCAACTTCTAGTGAACGAGCAGTACTTC
CDR3aa: CASSQLLVNEQYF

d_gene: -
j_gene: TRBJ2-1
abundance: -
v_gene: TRBV7-2
CDR3nt: TGTGCCAGCAGCTTAGAAGTGGGGGGGCAGTTCTTC
CDR3aa: CASSLEVGGQFF

d_gene: TRBD1
j_gene: TRBJ2-1
abundance: -
v_gene: TRBV6-2/TRBV6-3
CDR3nt: TGTGCCAGCAGCTCTGGGACAGGGCTTAACAATGAGCAGTTCTTC
CDR3aa: CASSSGTGLNNEQFF

d_gene: TRBD2
j_gene: TRBJ2-5
abundance: -
v_gene: TRBV19
CDR3nt: TGTGCCAGTAGCGGACTAGCGGGGTACCAAGAGACCCAGTACTTC
CDR3aa: CASSGLAGYQETQYF